This entry lists 14 T cell receptor beta chains sequenced from one sample in a study of cytomegalovirus exposure and HLA in healthy donors. Primers for the PCR totalled 60 Vbeta and 13 Jbeta. Libraries were prepared by immunoSEQ multiplex PCR; TCRdb keeps only in-frame clonotypes and omits some of them. The repertoire holds under 150,000 clones, 84% seen once, with approximately 2.5% in the top ten. The sample was PBMCs. The receptor set was obtained from a man over 45 in good health and CMV-seronegative.

CDR3 region: CASSPGQGNTGELFF. CDR3 DNA: TGTGCCAGCTCACCTGGACAGGGGAACACCGGGGAGCTGTTTTTT. The rearrangement links TRBV18 to TRBJ2-2; 8 bases are a match to TRBD1. The germline V gene has CDR1 KGHSH and CDR2 LQKENI. V gave up 3 bases and J gave up 1 base; unmatched junction bases: 1. The CDR3 is made up of 15 amino acids. Looking up the rest from reference TRBV18 and TRBJ2-2 gives the full variable domain: NAGVMQNPRHLVRRRGQEARLRCSPMKGHSHVYWYRQLPEEGLKFMVYLQKENIIDESGMPKERFSAEFPKEGPSILRIQQVVRGDSAAYFCASSPGQGNTGELFFGEGSRLTVL.

This chain joins TRBV2 and TRBJ2-1; D ambiguous. In germline, CDR1 is SNHLY, CDR2 FYNNEI. V was shortened by 7 bases and J by 0 bases, with 13 bases between the two germline ends. The CDR3 runs to 15 residues. DNA of the CDR3: TGTGCCAGCACCCCCCTTCCCCTCTCCTACAATGAGCAGTTCTTC. Translation gives CASTPLPLSYNEQFF.

The chain recombines TRBV6-1 with TRBJ2-5; 10 bases are shared with TRBD1. After removal of 4 bases from V and 5 bases from J, the junction contained 7 bases not matched to a gene. The CDR3 consists of 15 residues. CDR1 and CDR2 from the germline V gene are MNHNS and SASEGT. CDR3 nucleotides: TGTGCCAGCAGTGCCCGGACAGGGGGGCCCGAGACCCAGTACTTC. Translation gives CASSARTGGPETQYF.

This clone has just one count. V gene TRBV27 combines with J gene TRBJ2-3; TRBD2 matches 13 bases. Germline V gene data show CDR1 as MNHEY and CDR2 as SMNVEV (reference sequence). Unmatched junction bases numbered 5, after V lost 3 bases and J lost 2 bases. The CDR3 runs to 17 residues. The CDR3 sequence is CASSFQGLAGFTDTQYF. The CDR3 nucleotides are TGTGCCAGCAGTTTCCAGGGACTAGCGGGATTCACAGATACGCAGTATTTT.

The chain recombines TRBV5-1 with TRBJ1-3; 8 nucleotides align to TRBD1. V lost 5 bases to trimming and J lost 0 bases; unmatched junction nucleotides: 7. CDR3 length: 16 amino acids. CDR1 is SGHRS and CDR2 is YFSETQ in the germline V gene. CDR3 nucleotides: TGCGCCAGCAGTCCACTAACAGGGGGCTCTGGAAACACCATATATTTT. Amino acids: CASSPLTGGSGNTIYF.

The J gene is TRBJ2-3, the V gene TRBV7-6, with TRBD2 matching over 10 bases. In germline, CDR1 is SGHVS, CDR2 FNYEAQ. With V trimmed by 4 bases and J by 2 bases, 3 bases remained unmatched. The CDR3 loop spans 15 amino acids. CDR3 loop: CASSSAGGNTDTQYF. The CDR3 DNA follows: TGTGCCAGCAGCTCAGCGGGGGGGAACACAGATACGCAGTATTTT.

This rearrangement joins TRBV5-4 to TRBJ2-7, with 9 bases aligning to TRBD1. Germline V gene lookup returns CDR1 SGHNT and CDR2 YYREEE (reference sequence). The CDR3 has 18 amino acids. The V and J ends lost 0 bases and 4 bases, in that order; junction bases with no gene match: 14. CDR3 protein: CASSLAGTGSKVSYEQYF. CDR3 sequence (DNA): TGTGCCAGCAGCTTGGCCGGGACAGGGTCTAAGGTTTCATACGAGCAGTACTTC.

The chain carries TRBV10-3 and TRBJ1-1; unclear D gene. In germline, CDR1 is ENHRY, CDR2 SYGVKD. V lost 2 bases, J lost 4 bases, and 11 bases lay in between. The CDR3 has 14 residues. The CDR3 here is CAISEDNSGTEAFF. The CDR3 region has the DNA TGTGCCATCAGTGAGGACAACAGTGGCACTGAAGCTTTCTTT.

Concerning this clone itself: The junction departs from the called germline gene at one end, perhaps through a read error. The chain links TRBV12-5 to TRBJ1-2, with 8 bases aligning to TRBD1. Germline loops: CDR1 LGHNT, CDR2 FRNRAP. This CDR3 comprises 12 residues. CDR3 DNA: TGTGCTAGTGGCCGTCCCGGGGACAGGCCCTTCTTC. Protein product: CASGRPGDRPFF.

The rearrangement uses TRBV7-8 and TRBJ1-1, with no clear D. The CDR3 has 13 amino acids. CDR1 and CDR2 (germline): SGHVS, FQNEAQ. Trimming removed 1 base from V and 7 bases from J, with 10 bases in between. CDR3 sequence: CASSLGEGGEAFF. Written as DNA, the CDR3 is TGTGCCAGCAGCTTAGGGGAGGGAGGTGAAGCTTTCTTT.

V and J are TRBV4-1 and TRBJ2-7; D gene unclear. The CDR3 extends over 15 amino acids. V lost 3 bases, J lost 1 base, and 13 bases lay in between. Germline loops: CDR1 MGHRA, CDR2 YSYEKL. CDR3 sequence: CASSHQSKASYEQYF. Written as DNA, the CDR3 is TGCGCCAGCAGCCACCAAAGCAAAGCTTCCTACGAGCAGTACTTC.

The chain uses TRBV7-9 and TRBJ2-7, with 8 bases lining up with TRBD2. This CDR3 region has 17 residues. In germline, CDR1 is SEHNR, CDR2 FQNEAQ (reference sequence). Trimming at V came to 1 base and at J to 3 bases, leaving 11 bases not matched to a gene. The DNA for the CDR3 is TGTGCCAGCAGCTTAGTCCCGGGACTAGGCCTGGTCTACGAGCAGTACTTC. Protein product: CASSLVPGLGLVYEQYF.

CDR3 bases: TGTGCCAGCTCACGACAGGGTTTACCTGGCTACACCTTC. Its protein is CASSRQGLPGYTF. This chain joins TRBV18 and TRBJ1-2; 7 bases are a match to TRBD1. The J segment lost 7 bases and the V segment lost 4 bases, leaving 6 bases of the junction unmatched. The CDR3 totals 13 residues. Looked up from germline, CDR1 is KGHSH and CDR2 is LQKENI. Filled out from reference TRBV18 and TRBJ1-2, the complete variable domain reads NAGVMQNPRHLVRRRGQEARLRCSPMKGHSHVYWYRQLPEEGLKFMVYLQKENIIDESGMPKERFSAEFPKEGPSILRIQQVVRGDSAAYFCASSRQGLPGYTFGSGTRLTVV.

Remarks on this clone: The same CDR3 also results from other DNA sequences found in this sample. The chain joins TRBV29-1 to TRBJ1-2; 7 bases fit TRBD1. V lost 6 bases, J lost 3 bases, and 4 bases stayed unmatched. This CDR3 has 12 amino acids. Per the germline V gene, CDR1 is SQVTM and CDR2 is ANQGSEA. In DNA, the CDR3 is TGCAGCGTGGGGACAGAGTACTATGGCTACACCTTC. It is translated as CSVGTEYYGYTF.